The T cell receptor (beta chain) described here comes from a study of T cell responses to AZD1222 COVID-19 vaccine. Overall study: Researchers grouped second doses given at about 4 or about 12 weeks into one pool.

The study, taken as a whole, reports: Clonal diversity may have been underestimated in mostly white British donors.

To note about this clone: As yet, its antigen is unknown.

Profiled with immunoSEQ multiplex PCR; TCRdb holds only in-frame clones, not every one. The sample comprises 130,000 or so clones, roughly 89% of which are singletons, and 5% to 7.5% rests with the top ten. Per the germline V gene, CDR1 is SGDLS and CDR2 is YYNGEE. The CDR3 length is 16 residues. Trimming shortened V by 4 bases and J by 9 bases, and 23 bases separated the two germline ends. The specimen comprised peripheral blood, sampled on day 0 of AZD1222 vaccination. This rearrangement joins TRBV9 to TRBJ1-3; TRBD1 might be the D (6 bases). The receptor's source is an adult in good health. The CDR3 reads CASSYQGGKVGGTIYF. Here the CDR3 DNA reads TGTGCCAGCAGCTACCAAGGGGGTAAAGTTGGTGGCACCATATATTTT.